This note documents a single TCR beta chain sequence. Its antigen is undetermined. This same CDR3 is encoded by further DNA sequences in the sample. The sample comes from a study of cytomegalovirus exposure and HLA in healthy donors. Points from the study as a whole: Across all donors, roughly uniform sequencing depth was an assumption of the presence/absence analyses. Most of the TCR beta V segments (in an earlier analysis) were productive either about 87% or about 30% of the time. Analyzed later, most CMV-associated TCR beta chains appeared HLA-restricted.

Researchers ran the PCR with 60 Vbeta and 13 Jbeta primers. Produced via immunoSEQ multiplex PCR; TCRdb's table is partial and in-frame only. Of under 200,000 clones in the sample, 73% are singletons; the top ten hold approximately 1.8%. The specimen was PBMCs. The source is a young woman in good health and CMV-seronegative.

CDR3 loop: CASSLGGRSSGNTIYF. CDR3 DNA: TGTGCCAGCAGCTTGGGGGGCAGAAGCTCTGGAAACACCATATATTTT. The chain has TRBV5-4 and TRBJ1-3; D perhaps matches TRBD1 (5 bases). CDR1 is SGHNT, CDR2 YYREEE, per germline (reference sequence). The length of the CDR3 is 16 residues. V lost 0 bases and J lost 0, with 10 bases in between.